Each of the 20 T cell receptor beta chains below was sequenced from the same sample in a study of blood T cell repertoires in COVID-19. Data came from immunoSEQ multiplex PCR; TCRdb stores just in-frame clones and leaves some out. The sample lists fewer than 200,000 clones; around 87% were seen once. The sample taken for sequencing was peripheral blood. The receptor source for this set is a woman of 80 years or more with COVID-19, enrolled during active disease.

The CDR3 protein is CAIRGNYGYTF. The CDR3 region has the DNA TGTGCCATACGGGGTAACTATGGCTACACCTTC. This chain uses TRBV2 with TRBJ1-2; D unclear. Between the trimmed V and J ends, which lost 10 bases and 1 base, there was a span of 7 bases. The CDR3 is 11 amino acids. Germline assignment: CDR1 SNHLY and CDR2 FYNNEI.

This clone was picked up one time. V is TRBV4-3 and J is TRBJ2-7, with D possibly matching TRBD2 (5 bases). V was clipped by 1 base and J by 7 bases, with 17 bases between them. CDR3 length equals 15 residues. The germline gives CDR1 LGHNA, CDR2 YSLEER. The CDR3 protein is CASSQGDAGFREQYF. CDR3 nucleotide sequence: TGCGCCAGCAGCCAAGGTGACGCGGGTTTTCGAGAGCAGTACTTC.

The V gene is TRBV7-2, the J gene TRBJ1-3; tentatively, D is TRBD1 (6 bases). Germline V gene sequence: CDR1 SGHTA, CDR2 FQGNSA. The CDR3 is 12 residues long. V was cut by 3 bases and J by 7 bases, with 7 bases left in between. The CDR3: CASSFGGNTIYF. The CDR3 DNA reads as TGTGCCAGCAGCTTTGGGGGCAACACCATATATTTT. Using reference TRBV7-2 and TRBJ1-3 for the parts outside the CDR3, the full variable domain is GAGVSQSPSNKVTEKGKDVELRCDPISGHTALYWYRQSLGQGLEFLIYFQGNSAPDKSGLPSDRFSAERTGGSVSTLTIQRTQQEDSAVYLCASSFGGNTIYFGEGSWLTVV.

The chain links TRBV4-1 to TRBJ1-1; unclear D gene. Germline assignment: CDR1 MGHRA and CDR2 YSYEKL. Trimming cost V 7 bases and J 0 bases, with 15 bases left between them. The CDR3 totals 15 residues. The CDR3 DNA reads as TGCGCCAGCACAAGACGGACTGCCATGAACACTGAAGCTTTCTTT. It yields the protein CASTRRTAMNTEAFF.

This sequence joins TRBV18 and TRBJ1-4, with 7 bases identical to TRBD1. The germline gives CDR1 KGHSH, CDR2 LQKENI. The V gene end was trimmed by 3 bases and the J gene end by 4 bases; junction bases not matched to a gene: 2. CDR3 length equals 14 residues. CDR3 in DNA: TGTGCCAGCTCACCGACAGGGAATAATGAAAAACTGTTTTTT. This codes for CASSPTGNNEKLFF.

The chain uses TRBV16 and TRBJ1-2; D gene ambiguous. Germline assignment: CDR1 KGHSY and CDR2 FQNENV. V shed 0 bases and J shed 2 bases, with 10 bases lying between them. The CDR3 sequence is 15 residues long. The DNA for the CDR3 is TGTGCCAGCAGCCAATCTACGGGGATGAACTATGGCTACACCTTC. This codes for CASSQSTGMNYGYTF.

This clone was found a few times. The V and J genes are TRBV7-6 and TRBJ1-1; D is ambiguous. The V gene lost 4 bases and the J gene lost 3 bases, with 12 bases spanning the gap. CDR3 length equals 14 residues. The germline CDR1 and CDR2 sequences are SGHVS and FNYEAQ. The CDR3 DNA follows: TGTGCCAGCAGCTCCGGGCCCGGGGACACTGAAGCTTTCTTT. This translates into CASSSGPGDTEAFF.

This clone was seen only once. This chain uses TRBV4-1 with TRBJ2-1; 10 positions match TRBD2. Germline CDR1 and CDR2: MGHRA and YSYEKL. Losses at the gene ends were 0 bases for V and 7 bases for J; bases not matched to a gene: 12. The CDR3 runs 18 residues. Here the CDR3 reads CASSQDVASGSWANEQFF. CDR3 in DNA: TGCGCCAGCAGCCAAGATGTGGCTAGCGGGAGCTGGGCGAATGAGCAGTTCTTC.

Concerning this clone: Within the sample, other DNA sequences also encode this same CDR3. This chain joins TRBV5-1 and TRBJ2-7; TRBD1 agrees at 9 bases. This CDR3 is 14 amino acids long. With V trimmed by 5 bases and J by 1 base, 4 bases remained unmatched. CDR1 SGHRS and CDR2 YFSETQ come from the germline V gene. This chain's CDR3 is CASSPGQGSYEQYF. The CDR3 DNA follows: TGCGCCAGCAGTCCTGGACAGGGGTCCTACGAGCAGTACTTC.

The V call is TRBV6-5, the J call TRBJ2-7; TRBD1 agrees at 7 bases. The CDR3 extends over 14 amino acids. CDR1 and CDR2 from the germline V gene are MNHEY and SVGAGI. Germline trimming cut 4 bases from V and 6 bases from J; bases unmatched to any gene: 9. In DNA, the CDR3 is TGTGCCAGCAGTTCGACAGGGAATGGCATCGAGCAGTACTTC. Protein: CASSSTGNGIEQYF.

The genes are TRBV6-2 or TRBV6-3 and TRBJ2-2, with 7 bases lining up with TRBD2. The V segment lost 2 bases and the J segment 6 bases; nucleotides outside the gene matches: 3. The CDR3 has 14 residues. CDR1 MNHEY and CDR2 SVGEGT come from the germline V gene. The CDR3 reads CASSYRGSSGELFF. The CDR3 DNA sequence: TGTGCCAGCAGTTACCGCGGGAGTTCCGGGGAGCTGTTTTTT.

The V gene is TRBV19, the J gene TRBJ2-2, with TRBD2 matching over 11 bases. From germline, CDR1 is LNHDA and CDR2 SQIVND (reference sequence). This CDR3 is built from 16 residues. The V and J ends lost 7 bases and 2 bases, in that order; junction bases with no gene match: 6. In DNA form, the CDR3 reads TGTGCCAGTAAGCCTAGCGGGAGGACTAACACCGGGGAGCTGTTTTTT. Protein product: CASKPSGRTNTGELFF. The entire variable domain, with the rest obtained from reference TRBV19 and TRBJ2-2, is as follows: DGGITQSPKYLFRKEGQNVTLSCEQNLNHDAMYWYRQDPGQGLRLIYYSQIVNDFQKGDIAEGYSVSREKKESFPLTVTSAQKNPTAFYLCASKPSGRTNTGELFFGEGSRLTVL.

The rearrangement links TRBV5-1 to TRBJ1-4; D is ambiguous. V lost 3 bases and J lost 6, with 12 bases in between. Looked up from germline, CDR1 is SGHRS and CDR2 is YFSETQ. CDR3 size: 14 residues. In DNA, the CDR3 is TGCGCCAGCAGCTCCAGCGAAGCCGATGAAAAACTGTTTTTT. Amino acids: CASSSSEADEKLFF.

The gene calls are TRBV7-9 and TRBJ2-1; D not resolved. The germline gives CDR1 SEHNR, CDR2 FQNEAQ (reference sequence). The CDR3 contains 12 residues. V was pared by 6 bases and J by 5 bases, with 8 bases between. CDR3 bases: TGTGCCAGCAGGCGTCATCACAATGAGCAGTTCTTC. It is translated as CASRRHHNEQFF.

V is TRBV12-3 or TRBV12-4 and J is TRBJ1-2; no firm D call. CDR3 size: 11 residues. V lost 6 bases and J 3 bases, leaving 5 bases between the germline ends. This CDR3 is CASSRYYGYTF. The CDR3 DNA sequence: TGTGCCAGCAGCCGTTACTATGGCTACACCTTC.

The CDR3 sequence is CASSVRLAGDETQYF. DNA of the CDR3: TGTGCCAGCAGCGTACGGCTAGCGGGAGATGAGACCCAGTACTTC. The genes are TRBV9 and TRBJ2-5; 10 bases are shared with TRBD2. Germline values: CDR1 SGDLS, CDR2 YYNGEE. The CDR3 length is 15 residues. The trim removed 1 base at V and 5 bases at J, leaving 5 bases unmatched.

The chain couples TRBV27 to TRBJ1-5; D perhaps matches TRBD1 (5 bases). Germline V gene sequence: CDR1 MNHEY, CDR2 SMNVEV (reference sequence). Trimming pared 0 bases from V and 4 bases from J, leaving 13 bases between. CDR3 size: 16 residues. The CDR3 region is CASSLSQVQGNQPQHF. The CDR3 DNA reads TGTGCCAGCAGTTTATCACAGGTCCAGGGAAATCAGCCCCAGCATTTT.

This chain links TRBV28 with TRBJ1-3, with no clear D. CDR3 size: 16 residues. Germline values: CDR1 MDHEN, CDR2 SYDVKM. With 5 bases removed from V and 3 bases from J, the gap between germline ends came to 17 bases. CDR3 sequence reads: CASSIFLESGGNTIYF. The CDR3 DNA reads TGTGCCAGCAGTATTTTTCTCGAGTCAGGTGGAAACACCATATATTTT.

The chain carries TRBV5-1 and TRBJ1-4; D is perhaps TRBD1 (6 bases). Trimming left V 4 bases short and J 4 bases short, with 17 bases between. This CDR3 is built from 16 residues. Germline V gene lookup returns CDR1 SGHRS and CDR2 YFSETQ. The CDR3 nucleotides read TGCGCCAGCAGCCTGGAAGGGACACGGGGTAATGAAAAACTGTTTTTT. It translates to CASSLEGTRGNEKLFF.

This chain uses TRBV7-6 with TRBJ1-2, with D possibly matching TRBD1 (6 bases). Germline V gene sequence: CDR1 SGHVS, CDR2 FNYEAQ. The CDR3 extends over 13 amino acids. V was clipped by 6 bases and J by 2 bases, with 10 bases between them. Here the CDR3 reads CASSPDRNYGYTF. As DNA, the CDR3 is TGTGCCAGCAGTCCAGACAGGAACTATGGCTACACCTTC.